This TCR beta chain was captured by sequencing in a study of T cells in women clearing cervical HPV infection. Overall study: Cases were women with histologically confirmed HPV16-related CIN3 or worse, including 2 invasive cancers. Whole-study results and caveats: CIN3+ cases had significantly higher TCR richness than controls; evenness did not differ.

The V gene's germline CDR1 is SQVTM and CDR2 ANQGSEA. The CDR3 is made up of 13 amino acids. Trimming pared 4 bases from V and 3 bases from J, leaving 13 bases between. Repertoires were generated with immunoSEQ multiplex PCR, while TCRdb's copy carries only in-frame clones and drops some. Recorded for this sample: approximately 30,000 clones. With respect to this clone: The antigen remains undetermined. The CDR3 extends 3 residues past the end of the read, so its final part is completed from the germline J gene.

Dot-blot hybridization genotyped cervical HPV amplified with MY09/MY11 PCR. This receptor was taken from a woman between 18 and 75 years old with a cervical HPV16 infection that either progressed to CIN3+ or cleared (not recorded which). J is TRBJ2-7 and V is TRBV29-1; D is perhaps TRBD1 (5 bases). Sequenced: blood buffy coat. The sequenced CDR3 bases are TGCAGCGTTGCCTCGGACACAGGCTACGAG. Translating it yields CSVASDTGYE. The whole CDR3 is CSVASDTGYEQYF.